A selection of T cell receptor beta chains follows, all from one sample in a study of cytomegalovirus exposure and HLA in healthy donors. Generated by immunoSEQ multiplex PCR, the TCRdb table keeps only in-frame clones and is missing some. The table records some 120,000 clones, around three quarters of them present only once. The sequencing sample was made of PBMCs. The receptors originated from a woman in her sixties or seventies in good health and CMV-seropositive. Each CDR3 is given with its conserved first and last residue. The D gene is left open where the match is weak. Clone size is stated in some rows and not others, as once, few, many or a class when expanded.

.	.	TRBJ2-3	TRBV5-4	CASSPLPRGSIPDTQYF	TGTGCCAGCAGTCCCTTACCACGCGGTAGCATCCCGGATACGCAGTATTTT
TRBD2	.	TRBJ2-7	TRBV27	CASNPGTSGRGEQYF	TGTGCCAGCAACCCTGGGACTAGCGGGAGAGGCGAGCAGTACTTC
.	.	TRBJ2-7	TRBV4-3	CASSPAAGRLNSYEQYF	TGCGCCAGCAGCCCAGCGGCAGGGAGGCTCAATTCCTACGAGCAGTACTTC
.	.	TRBJ2-7	TRBV7-9	CASSLGLVQGEQYF	TGTGCCAGCAGCTTAGGCCTAGTTCAGGGCGAGCAGTACTTC
TRBD1	.	TRBJ1-2	TRBV6-4	CASSEGRGNYGYTF	TGTGCCAGCAGTGAGGGCAGGGGGAACTATGGCTACACCTTC
TRBD1	.	TRBJ2-7	TRBV30	CAWRRGQGGHEQYF	TGTGCCTGGAGACGGGGACAGGGAGGCCACGAGCAGTACTTC
TRBD1	.	TRBJ1-2	TRBV10-3	CAIKGQGKGSSYGYTF	TGTGCCATCAAAGGACAGGGGAAAGGTAGTAGCTATGGCTACACCTTC
TRBD1	.	TRBJ1-1	TRBV4-3	CASSQAVQSTGVGSAFF	TGCGCCAGCAGCCAAGCTGTACAGTCCACAGGGGTTGGTAGTGCTTTCTTT
.	.	TRBJ1-5	TRBV15	CATSRLLLQPQHF	TGTGCCACCAGCAGACTTCTCCTTCAGCCCCAGCATTTT
TRBD1	few	TRBJ1-1	TRBV30	CACSTGGEAFF	TGTGCCTGCTCGACAGGGGGCGAAGCTTTCTTT
.	.	TRBJ1-2	TRBV18	CASSPLTGNYGYTF	TGTGCCAGCTCACCACTGACAGGAAACTATGGCTACACCTTC
TRBD1	.	TRBJ1-3	TRBV7-2	CASSLADRAGNTIYF	TGTGCCAGCAGCTTAGCCGACAGGGCTGGAAACACCATATATTTT
TRBD2	few	TRBJ2-3	TRBV13	CASSPSRLAGGSTDTQYF	TGTGCCAGCAGCCCGAGCAGACTAGCGGGGGGGAGCACAGATACGCAGTATTTT
.	.	TRBJ1-6	TRBV29-1	CSVESEEESPLHF	TGCAGCGTTGAGTCAGAAGAGGAATCACCCCTCCACTTT
TRBD1	.	TRBJ2-7	TRBV30	CAWSYRDRVSEQYF	TGTGCCTGGAGTTACCGGGACAGGGTATCCGAGCAGTACTTC
.	.	TRBJ2-7	TRBV18	CASSPPGGYEQYF	TGTGCCAGCTCACCACCTGGCGGGTACGAGCAGTACTTC
.	.	TRBJ1-3	TRBV5-8	CASSYGQMVGGNTIYF	TGTGCCAGCAGCTACGGACAGATGGTGGGGGGAAACACCATATATTTT
TRBD1	once	TRBJ2-7	TRBV27	CASRSRGTGMGEQYF	TGTGCCAGCAGATCAAGAGGGACAGGGATGGGGGAGCAGTACTTC
.	.	TRBJ2-2	TRBV5-1	CASSLGGSSGPYTGELFF	TGCGCCAGCAGCCTGGGTGGGTCCAGTGGGCCATACACCGGGGAGCTGTTTTTT
.	.	TRBJ2-3	TRBV4-3	CASSQDFIRTSTDTQYF	TGCGCCAGCAGCCAAGATTTTATACGGACTAGCACAGATACGCAGTATTTT
.	few	TRBJ2-1	TRBV10-1	CASGTLYNEQFF	TGCGCCAGCGGGACATTATACAATGAGCAGTTCTTC
TRBD2	.	TRBJ2-7	TRBV23-1	CASSQTSVSTYF	TGCGCCAGCAGTCAGACTAGCGTGAGTACGTACTTC
TRBD1	.	TRBJ2-1	TRBV30	CACSSDGRGPRSSYNEQFF	TGTGCCTGTTCCTCAGACGGCAGGGGGCCAAGGAGCTCCTACAATGAGCAGTTCTTC
.	.	TRBJ2-1	TRBV19	CASSPQGPYNEQFF	TGTGCCAGTAGTCCCCAGGGCCCATACAATGAGCAGTTCTTC
TRBD2	few	TRBJ2-7	TRBV6-5	CASSRGLSGSYEQYF	TGTGCCAGCAGTCGGGGACTAAGCGGTTCCTACGAGCAGTACTTC
.	.	TRBJ2-7	TRBV7-9	CASSSSSSYEQYF	TGTGCCAGCAGCTCATCGAGCTCCTACGAGCAGTACTTC
TRBD1	.	TRBJ1-6	TRBV5-1	CASSNGQDVSPLHF	TGCGCCAGCAGCAACGGACAGGACGTGTCACCCCTCCACTTT
.	.	TRBJ2-7	TRBV5-1	CASSFSGFEQYF	TGCGCCAGCAGCTTCTCCGGTTTCGAGCAGTACTTC
TRBD2	.	TRBJ2-1	TRBV5-1	CASSLETSGGPISYEQFF	TGCGCCAGCAGCTTGGAGACTAGCGGGGGCCCCATCAGCTATGAGCAGTTCTTC
.	once	TRBJ2-7	TRBV7-2	CASSLGSRTSGEQYF	TGTGCCAGCAGCTTAGGGAGCAGAACATCGGGTGAGCAGTACTTC
.	.	TRBJ2-1	TRBV19	CASSIGRQDYSSEQFF	TGTGCCAGTAGTATAGGACGGCAGGACTACTCGAGTGAGCAGTTCTTC
.	.	TRBJ1-1	TRBV27	CASSLLGGGRVAFF	TGTGCCAGCAGTTTACTAGGGGGGGGTCGAGTTGCTTTCTTT
TRBD1	.	TRBJ2-7	TRBV6-1	CASTLGQPSYEQYF	TGTGCCAGCACCTTGGGACAGCCATCCTACGAGCAGTACTTC
TRBD1	.	TRBJ1-5	TRBV2	CATKTGGSNQPQHF	TGTGCCACTAAGACAGGGGGAAGCAATCAGCCCCAGCATTTT
TRBD1	few	TRBJ1-2	TRBV4-3	CASSQDSGQGSATLYGYTF	TGCGCCAGCAGCCAAGATTCGGGACAGGGAAGCGCAACTCTCTATGGCTACACCTTC
.	.	TRBJ2-1	TRBV5-4	CASSLDGGLYNEQFF	TGTGCCAGCAGCTTGGACGGGGGGCTGTACAATGAGCAGTTCTTC
.	once	TRBJ2-2	TRBV11-2	CASSLAVYTGELFF	TGTGCCAGCAGCTTAGCGGTTTACACCGGGGAGCTGTTTTTT
.	.	TRBJ2-7	TRBV5-4	CASSRGAGASYEQYF	TGTGCCAGCAGCCGGGGGGCAGGCGCCTCCTACGAGCAGTACTTC
.	.	TRBJ1-1	TRBV18	CASSPQGLGTEAFF	TGTGCCAGCTCACCGCAGGGGCTAGGAACTGAAGCTTTCTTT
TRBD1	.	TRBJ1-2	TRBV28	CASSPRDRVGYGYTF	TGTGCCAGCAGTCCCAGGGACAGGGTGGGGTATGGCTACACCTTC
TRBD2	.	TRBJ2-2	TRBV2	CASSQLAGRNTGELFF	TGTGCCAGCAGCCAACTAGCGGGCCGGAACACCGGGGAGCTGTTTTTT
.	.	TRBJ2-1	TRBV6-5	CASSYPQGIEQFF	TGTGCCAGCAGTTACCCCCAGGGGATTGAGCAGTTCTTC
.	.	TRBJ2-7	TRBV7-3	CASSLTGDRGSYEQYF	TGTGCCAGCAGCTTAACGGGGGATCGGGGGTCCTACGAGCAGTACTTC
.	.	TRBJ1-2	TRBV18	CASSPEGLGGNYGYTF	TGTGCCAGCTCACCGGAAGGACTGGGGGGGAACTATGGCTACACCTTC
.	.	TRBJ2-1	TRBV9	CASSALDEQFF	TGTGCCAGCAGCGCCCTAGATGAGCAGTTCTTC
TRBD2	.	TRBJ2-5	TRBV2	CASSEIVLAGGRGETQYF	TGTGCCAGCAGTGAAATAGTACTAGCGGGGGGAAGGGGGGAGACCCAGTACTTC
TRBD1	.	TRBJ1-1	TRBV19	CASSNAGQGMNTEAFF	TGTGCCAGTAGTAACGCGGGACAGGGGATGAACACTGAAGCTTTCTTT
.	.	TRBJ2-2	TRBV4-3	CASSQDTVGRGSGELFF	TGCGCCAGCAGCCAAGATACGGTTGGACGGGGATCCGGGGAGCTGTTTTTT
TRBD2	.	TRBJ2-5	TRBV11-2	CASSLVAGGTVQETQYF	TGTGCCAGCAGCTTAGTAGCGGGAGGGACCGTCCAAGAGACCCAGTACTTC
.	.	TRBJ1-2	TRBV6-5	CASRGDGYTF	TGTGCCAGCAGAGGAGATGGCTACACCTTC
.	.	TRBJ2-2	TRBV7-2	CASSLRQVNTGELFF	TGTGCCAGCAGCTTAAGACAGGTGAACACCGGGGAGCTGTTTTTT
.	.	TRBJ1-3	TRBV10-3	CAISDGAYGNTIYF	TGTGCCATCAGTGACGGAGCATATGGAAACACCATATATTTT
.	.	TRBJ2-1	TRBV1	CTSSRPGTSGYNEQFF	TGCACCAGCAGCCGCCCCGGGACTAGCGGCTACAATGAGCAGTTCTTC